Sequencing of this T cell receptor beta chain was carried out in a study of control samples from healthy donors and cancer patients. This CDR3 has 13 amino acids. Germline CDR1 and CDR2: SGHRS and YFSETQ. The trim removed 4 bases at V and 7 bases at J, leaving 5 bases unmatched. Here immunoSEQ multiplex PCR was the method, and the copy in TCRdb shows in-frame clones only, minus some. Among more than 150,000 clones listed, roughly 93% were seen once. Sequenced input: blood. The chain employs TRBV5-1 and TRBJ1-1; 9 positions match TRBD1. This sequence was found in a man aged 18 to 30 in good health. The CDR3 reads CASSPGTGIEAFF. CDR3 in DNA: TGCGCCAGCAGCCCCGGGACAGGGATTGAAGCTTTCTTT.